Listed below are T cell receptor beta chains from one sample, sequenced in a study of T cell changes during pregnancy in multiple sclerosis. The table came from immunoSEQ multiplex PCR; TCRdb's copy has only in-frame clones and leaves some out. Seen here are 30,000 to 40,000 clones, 90% to 95% observed once, and the top ten hold 5% to 6.5%. The sample consisted of CD8+ T cells from peripheral blood mononuclear cells, taken in the second trimester of pregnancy. The receptors originated from a female donor with multiple sclerosis, enrolled in a pregnancy study. The CDR3 runs from the conserved cysteine through the conserved F or W. A D gene is named only where the DNA matches it firmly. The listing skips clone size in some rows; elsewhere it reads once, few, many or a size class.

j_gene,d_gene,v_gene,abundance,CDR3aa,CDR3nt
TRBJ1-1,-,TRBV10-2,-,CASSEGQRNTEAFF,TGCGCCAGCAGTGAGGGACAGCGAAACACTGAAGCTTTCTTT
TRBJ2-4,-,TRBV29-1,-,CSVEDWQTKNIQYF,TGCAGCGTTGAAGATTGGCAGACCAAAAACATTCAGTACTTC
TRBJ2-3,-,TRBV5-4,-,CASSPEGYGIGSTDTQYF,TGTGCCAGCAGCCCGGAGGGGTACGGGATCGGTAGCACAGATACGCAGTATTTT
TRBJ2-2,-,TRBV6-4,-,CASSDRPSTGELFF,TGTGCCAGCAGTGATCGGCCTAGCACCGGGGAGCTGTTTTTT
TRBJ2-1,-,TRBV2,-,CASRWGETVNNEQFF,TGTGCCAGCAGGTGGGGGGAAACCGTAAACAATGAGCAGTTCTTC
TRBJ2-4,-,TRBV11-2,-,CASSLTGTDEAKNIQYF,TGTGCCAGCAGCTTAACCGGGACTGATGAAGCCAAAAACATTCAGTACTTC
TRBJ1-1,-,TRBV10-3,-,CAISEPDRRNTEAFF,TGTGCCATCAGTGAACCGGACAGAAGGAACACTGAAGCTTTCTTT
TRBJ1-5,TRBD1,TRBV6-1,-,CASSTTGDNRQPQHF,TGTGCCAGCAGTACGACAGGGGATAATCGTCAGCCCCAGCATTTT
TRBJ2-7,TRBD2,TRBV19,medium-sized,CASSISSGSLNEQYF,TGTGCCAGTAGTATCTCTAGCGGGAGTCTCAACGAGCAGTACTTC
TRBJ1-1,TRBD1,TRBV2,-,CASSEVGDRAEVNTEAFF,TGTGCCAGCAGTGAAGTAGGGGACAGGGCCGAAGTGAACACTGAAGCTTTCTTT
TRBJ2-3,-,TRBV18,-,CASSPTRVTDTQYF,TGTGCCAGCTCACCAACCCGGGTAACAGATACGCAGTATTTT
TRBJ2-3,TRBD2,TRBV2,-,CASSEVGRGGTDTQYF,TGTGCCAGCAGTGAAGTCGGGCGGGGGGGCACAGATACGCAGTATTTT
TRBJ1-2,-,TRBV7-9,-,CASSLDHRVYYGYTF,TGTGCCAGCAGCTTAGATCACAGGGTTTACTATGGCTACACCTTC
TRBJ2-3,-,TRBV19,-,CASSIWGADTQYF,TGTGCCAGTAGTATCTGGGGAGCAGATACGCAGTATTTT
TRBJ1-5,-,TRBV27,few,CASSFFNQPQHF,TGTGCCAGCAGTTTCTTCAATCAGCCCCAGCATTTT
TRBJ2-7,-,TRBV5-6,-,CASSDTAGAEQYF,TGTGCCAGCAGCGACACCGCAGGGGCCGAGCAGTACTTC
TRBJ2-3,TRBD1,TRBV27,-,CASRTGTAITDTQYF,TGTGCCAGCAGAACCGGGACAGCCATTACAGATACGCAGTATTTT
TRBJ2-7,TRBD1,TRBV19,-,CASSTWDRSYEQYF,TGTGCCAGTAGTACCTGGGACAGAAGCTACGAGCAGTACTTC
TRBJ1-1,-,TRBV19,-,CASSIAGAGTEAFF,TGTGCCAGTAGTATAGCAGGGGCTGGCACTGAAGCTTTCTTT
TRBJ2-7,TRBD1,TRBV4-2,-,CASSHAGTGVFYEQYF,TGTGCCAGCAGCCATGCCGGGACAGGAGTTTTCTACGAGCAGTACTTC
TRBJ1-6,TRBD1,TRBV27,once,CASSQGVGPLHF,TGTGCCAGCAGTCAGGGGGTAGGACCCCTCCACTTT
TRBJ2-7,TRBD2,TRBV5-6,once,CASSYIGLAGVYEQYF,TGTGCCAGCAGCTACATTGGACTAGCGGGGGTATACGAGCAGTACTTC
TRBJ1-2,-,TRBV6-5,-,CASSHSGTPTGGYTF,TGTGCCAGCAGCCACTCCGGGACTCCCACGGGGGGCTACACCTTC
TRBJ1-4,-,TRBV9,-,CASSVGGMDEKLFF,TGTGCCAGCAGCGTAGGAGGGATGGATGAAAAACTGTTTTTT
TRBJ2-2,TRBD1,TRBV29-1,-,CSVEDSLSGTENTGELFF,TGCAGCGTTGAAGATTCTTTATCCGGGACAGAAAACACCGGGGAGCTGTTTTTT
TRBJ2-7,TRBD1,TRBV5-5,once,CASSSGQGAYEQYF,TGTGCCAGCAGCTCAGGACAGGGCGCCTACGAGCAGTACTTC
TRBJ1-1,-,TRBV13,-,CASSPGEPNTEAFF,TGTGCCAGCAGCCCCGGTGAACCGAACACTGAAGCTTTCTTT
TRBJ1-2,-,TRBV9,-,CASSRDYGYTF,TGTGCCAGCAGCCGCGACTATGGCTACACCTTC
TRBJ2-3,-,TRBV7-8,-,CASSLVLGAGDTQYF,TGTGCCAGCAGCTTAGTCCTGGGGGCGGGAGATACGCAGTATTTT
TRBJ1-1,-,TRBV5-4,few,CASSFRGGNTEAFF,TGTGCCAGCAGTTTCAGAGGAGGGAACACTGAAGCTTTCTTT
TRBJ2-1,-,TRBV29-1,-,CSVEDRPGDEQFF,TGCAGCGTTGAAGACCGCCCGGGGGATGAGCAGTTCTTC
TRBJ1-5,TRBD1,TRBV15,-,CATSRVTGTGRFSNQPQHF,TGTGCCACCAGCAGAGTCACCGGGACAGGGAGATTTAGCAATCAGCCCCAGCATTTT
TRBJ1-1,-,TRBV19,-,CASSNSMNTEAFF,TGTGCCAGTAGTAACAGTATGAACACTGAAGCTTTCTTT
TRBJ2-1,-,TRBV9,-,CASTQGFGNEQFF,TGTGCCAGCACCCAGGGTTTCGGCAATGAGCAGTTCTTC
TRBJ2-7,-,TRBV5-1,-,CASSLAASSSYEQYF,TGCGCCAGCAGCTTGGCCGCTAGCAGCTCCTACGAGCAGTACTTC
TRBJ2-1,-,TRBV12-5,-,CASGLPVSYNEQFF,TGTGCTAGTGGTTTGCCGGTTAGCTACAATGAGCAGTTCTTC
TRBJ2-7,-,TRBV29-1,many,CSVEVRDYEQYF,TGCAGCGTTGAAGTTCGGGATTACGAGCAGTACTTC